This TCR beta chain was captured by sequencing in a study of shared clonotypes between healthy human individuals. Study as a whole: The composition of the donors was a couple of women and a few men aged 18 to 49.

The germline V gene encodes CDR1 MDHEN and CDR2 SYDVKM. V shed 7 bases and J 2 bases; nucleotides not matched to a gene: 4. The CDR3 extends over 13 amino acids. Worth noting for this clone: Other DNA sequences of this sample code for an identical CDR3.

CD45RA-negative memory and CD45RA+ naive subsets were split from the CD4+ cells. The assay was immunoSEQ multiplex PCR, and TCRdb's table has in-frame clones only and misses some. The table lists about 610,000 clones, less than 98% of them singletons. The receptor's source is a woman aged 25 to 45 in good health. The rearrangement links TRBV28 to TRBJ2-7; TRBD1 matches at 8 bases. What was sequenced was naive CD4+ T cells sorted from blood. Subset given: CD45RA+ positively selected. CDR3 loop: CASTPGQAYEQYF. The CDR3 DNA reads TGTGCCAGCACCCCGGGACAGGCCTACGAGCAGTACTTC.